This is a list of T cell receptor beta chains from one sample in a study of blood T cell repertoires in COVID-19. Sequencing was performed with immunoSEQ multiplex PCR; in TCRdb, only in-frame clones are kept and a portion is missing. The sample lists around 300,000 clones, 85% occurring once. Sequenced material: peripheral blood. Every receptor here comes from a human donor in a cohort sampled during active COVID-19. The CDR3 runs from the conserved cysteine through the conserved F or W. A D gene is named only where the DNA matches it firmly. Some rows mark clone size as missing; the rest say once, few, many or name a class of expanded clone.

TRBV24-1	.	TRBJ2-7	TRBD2	TGTGCCACCAGCCCAGGCCCGGGAGCGGGGGAGCAGTACTTC	CATSPGPGAGEQYF
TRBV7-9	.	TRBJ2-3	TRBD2	TGTGCCAGCGGACTAGCGCAGACAGATACGCAGTATTTT	CASGLAQTDTQYF
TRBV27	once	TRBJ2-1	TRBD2	TGTGCCAGCAGCCGACAACTATTACTAGCGGGAGGGGTCTCCTACAATGAGCAGTTCTTC	CASSRQLLLAGGVSYNEQFF
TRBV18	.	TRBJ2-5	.	TGTGCCAGCTCACCCTCGGCCGGGACACACCAAGAGACCCAGTACTTC	CASSPSAGTHQETQYF
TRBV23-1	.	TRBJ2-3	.	TGCGCCAGCAGTCAATCGGAGAAGGGGATGTCAGATACGCAGTATTTT	CASSQSEKGMSDTQYF
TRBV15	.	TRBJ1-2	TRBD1	TGTGCCACCAGCAGAACCGGGACAGAGATTGGCTACACCTTC	CATSRTGTEIGYTF
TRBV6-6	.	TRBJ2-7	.	TGTGCCAGCAGCCGTAACAGGGAGGGGCAGTACTTC	CASSRNREGQYF
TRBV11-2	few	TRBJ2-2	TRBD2	TGTGCCAGCAGCTTATCTGGACTAGCGGGATACACCGGGGAGCTGTTTTTT	CASSLSGLAGYTGELFF
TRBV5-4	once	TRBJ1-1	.	TGTGCCAGCAGCCGTTGGGAGGGCGACACTGAAGCTTTCTTT	CASSRWEGDTEAFF
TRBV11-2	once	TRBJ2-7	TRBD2	TGTGCCAGCAGCTTAACATCCTCGGGGGCGGGAGGCAACGAGCAGTACTTC	CASSLTSSGAGGNEQYF
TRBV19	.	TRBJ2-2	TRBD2	TGTGCCAGTAGTTTGGGGCTAGCGGAGAACACCGGGGAGCTGTTTTTT	CASSLGLAENTGELFF
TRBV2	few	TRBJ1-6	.	TGTGCCAGCGGGGAGAGTGTTTCCTATAATTCACCCCTCCACTTT	CASGESVSYNSPLHF
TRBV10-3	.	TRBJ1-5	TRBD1	TGTGCCACACAGGGGGTGAATCAGCCCCAGCATTTT	CATQGVNQPQHF
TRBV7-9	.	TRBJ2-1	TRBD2	TGTGCCAGTACTAAGCGGGGTAGCTCCTACAATGAGCAGTTCTTC	CASTKRGSSYNEQFF
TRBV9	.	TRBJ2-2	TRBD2	TGTGCCAGCAGCGCCGGGGGACTAGTGGGGAACACCGGGGAGCTGTTTTTT	CASSAGGLVGNTGELFF
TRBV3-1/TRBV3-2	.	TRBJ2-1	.	TGTGCCAGCAGCCACGCCCCCCTCCTATCCTACAATGAGCAGTTCTTC	CASSHAPLLSYNEQFF
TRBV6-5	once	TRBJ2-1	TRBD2	TGTGCCAGCAGTCTGAGGACTAGCGGGAACAATGAGCAGTTCTTC	CASSLRTSGNNEQFF
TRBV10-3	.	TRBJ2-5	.	TGTGCCATCGGGCGGGGCCAAGAGACCCAGTACTTC	CAIGRGQETQYF
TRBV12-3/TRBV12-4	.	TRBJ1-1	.	TGTGCCAGCAGTAATACAGGGAGGGCTGAAGCTTTCTTT	CASSNTGRAEAFF
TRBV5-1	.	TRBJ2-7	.	TGCGCCAGCAGTGGGCCAGGCCTCACCTACGAGCAGTACTTC	CASSGPGLTYEQYF
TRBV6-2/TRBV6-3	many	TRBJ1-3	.	TGTGCCAGCAGCTCACAGGAAAACACCATATATTTT	CASSSQENTIYF
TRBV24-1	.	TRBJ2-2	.	TGTGCCACCAGTGAGGGAGTCGGCGGGGAGCTGTTTTTT	CATSEGVGGELFF